These 29 T cell receptor beta chains were sequenced from one sample in a study of somatic mutations in cytotoxic T cells in rheumatoid arthritis. Libraries were prepared by immunoSEQ multiplex PCR; TCRdb keeps only in-frame clonotypes and omits some of them. This repertoire shows roughly 20,000 clones, approximately 80% found once; its top ten account for roughly 10%. Sequencing used CD8+ T cells sorted from blood. These receptors originate from an adult with rheumatoid arthritis.

J is TRBJ2-7 and V is TRBV5-4; D gene uncertain. This CDR3 has 13 amino acids. V was shortened by 1 base and J by 0 bases, with 5 bases between the two germline ends. CDR1 and CDR2 (germline): SGHNT, YYREEE (reference sequence). CDR3 protein: CASSLPSSYEQYF. The CDR3 DNA reads as TGTGCCAGCAGCTTGCCGAGCTCCTACGAGCAGTACTTC. Full variable domain (missing parts from reference TRBV5-4 and TRBJ2-7): ETGVTQSPTHLIKTRGQQVTLRCSSQSGHNTVSWYQQALGQGPQFIFQYYREEENGRGNFPPRFSGLQFPNYSSELNVNALELDDSALYLCASSLPSSYEQYFGPGTRLTVT.

The V and J genes are TRBV5-1 and TRBJ2-7; D is ambiguous. Trimming stripped 0 bases from V and 6 bases from J, with 10 bases between. This CDR3 is 13 amino acids long. Germline V gene sequence: CDR1 SGHRS, CDR2 YFSETQ. The CDR3 sequence: CASSLAYGGEQYF. Here the CDR3 DNA reads TGCGCCAGCAGCTTGGCCTATGGCGGCGAGCAGTACTTC.

This sequence joins TRBV6-4 and TRBJ1-5; a weak D match, TRBD1 (5 bases). V was clipped by 8 bases and J by 1 base, with 21 bases between them. In germline, CDR1 is MRHNA, CDR2 SNTAGT. This CDR3 is 17 amino acids long. The chain's CDR3 is CASWKTALPFSNQPQHF. For the CDR3, the DNA is TGTGCCAGCTGGAAGACAGCCCTTCCCTTCAGCAATCAGCCCCAGCATTTT.

The rearrangement links TRBV9 to TRBJ1-1; maybe TRBD1 (6 bases). V was shortened by 3 bases and J by 0 bases, with 18 bases between the two germline ends. CDR3 length: 17 amino acids. Germline V gives CDR1 SGDLS, CDR2 YYNGEE. The CDR3 DNA reads as TGTGCCAGCAGCGGGTCTAACTCGGGGGCCATGAACACTGAAGCTTTCTTT. Translated, it gives CASSGSNSGAMNTEAFF.

This rearrangement joins TRBV2 to TRBJ1-1; tentative D call: TRBD1 (5 bases). The V end was cut by 8 bases, the J end by 3 bases, with 16 bases between. The CDR3 spans 14 residues. The germline V gene has CDR1 SNHLY and CDR2 FYNNEI. The CDR3 coding sequence is TGTGCCAGCCCGAAATTCGGGGGATACACTGAAGCTTTCTTT. Its translation: CASPKFGGYTEAFF.

This chain joins TRBV7-6 and TRBJ1-2; no reliable D call. The CDR3 is 16 amino acids. The germline CDR1 and CDR2 sequences are SGHVS and FNYEAQ. The V end lost 2 bases, the J end lost 8 bases, and 21 bases lay between the germline ends. The CDR3 bases are TGTGCCAGCAGCTTAAACGGGGTTGGCAGTTCAATGGGCTACACCTTC. Protein product: CASSLNGVGSSMGYTF. Supplemented by reference TRBV7-6 and TRBJ1-2, the full variable domain reads GAGVSQSPRYKVTKRGQDVALRCDPISGHVSLYWYRQALGQGPEFLTYFNYEAQQDKSGLPNDRFSAERPEGSISTLTIQRTEQRDSAMYRCASSLNGVGSSMGYTFGSGTRLTVV.

The CDR3 spells CASSLPRGGETQYF. CDR3 nucleotide sequence: TGTGCCAGCAGCTTACCCAGGGGGGGGGAGACCCAGTACTTC. The chain links TRBV11-2 to TRBJ2-5; D assignment may be TRBD1 or TRBD2 (7 bases each). Germline V gives CDR1 SGHAT, CDR2 FQNNGV. The CDR3 covers 14 residues. V lost 2 bases and J 5 bases, leaving 12 bases between the germline ends.

The rearrangement links TRBV15 to TRBJ2-7, with D maybe TRBD2 (5 bases). The V end lost 1 base, the J end lost 1 base, and 8 bases lay between the germline ends. The CDR3 is made up of 14 amino acids. Looked up from germline, CDR1 is LNHNV and CDR2 is YYDKDF (reference sequence). This CDR3 reads CATSRADSSYEQYF. Here the CDR3 DNA reads TGTGCCACCAGCAGAGCGGACTCTTCCTACGAGCAGTACTTC. The full variable domain, with the rest looked up from reference TRBV15 and TRBJ2-7, is DAMVIQNPRYQVTQFGKPVTLSCSQTLNHNVMYWYQQKSSQAPKLLFHYYDKDFNNEADTPDNFQSRRPNTSFCFLDIRSPGLGDTAMYLCATSRADSSYEQYFGPGTRLTVT.

This clone was counted only a few times. V and J are TRBV6-1 and TRBJ2-1; 8 nucleotides match TRBD2. CDR3 length equals 16 residues. Germline CDR1 reads MNHNS; CDR2 reads SASEGT. Trimming took 0 bases from V and 2 from J; bases not matched to a gene: 3. CDR3 nucleotide sequence: TGTGCCAGCAGTGAAGCACTAGCGGTGACCTACAATGAGCAGTTCTTC. Translating gives CASSEALAVTYNEQFF.

This chain uses TRBV9 with TRBJ1-2, with no clear D. This CDR3 comprises 13 residues. The ends were cut back, 0 bases at V and 7 bases at J, with 10 bases in the middle. Germline CDR1 and CDR2: SGDLS and YYNGEE. The CDR3 nucleotides read TGTGCCAGCAGCGTAGCTTCGGGCGGTGGCTACACCTTC. This encodes CASSVASGGGYTF.

This clone was detected once. V and J are TRBV27 and TRBJ2-5, with TRBD2 matching 7 bases. The CDR3 has 15 residues. Germline values: CDR1 MNHEY, CDR2 SMNVEV (reference sequence). V lost 6 bases to trimming and J lost 2 bases; unmatched junction nucleotides: 9. In nucleotides, the CDR3 is TGTGCCAGCAGCCACTTTGCGGGGGAACAAGAGACCCAGTACTTC. It encodes CASSHFAGEQETQYF.

The chain couples TRBV29-1 to TRBJ1-2; TRBD1 matches 9 bases. Germline CDR1 and CDR2: SQVTM and ANQGSEA. Trimming at V came to 5 bases and at J to 8 bases, leaving 6 bases not matched to a gene. This CDR3 is 12 amino acids long. The CDR3, as DNA: TGCAGCGTTCTACAGGGGGCCGGGGGCTACACCTTC. Amino acid sequence: CSVLQGAGGYTF.

The chain uses TRBV27 and TRBJ2-5; D is tentatively TRBD1 or TRBD2 (6 bases each). CDR1 is MNHEY and CDR2 is SMNVEV in the germline V gene (reference sequence). The V end lost 5 bases, the J end lost 5 bases, and 15 bases lay between the germline ends. CDR3 length: 14 amino acids. The CDR3 is CASSPHREAETQYF. The CDR3 DNA sequence: TGTGCCAGCAGTCCCCACAGGGAGGCCGAGACCCAGTACTTC.

This clone was detected once. The chain is built from TRBV27 and TRBJ2-3, with 7 nucleotides matching TRBD1. Per the germline V gene, CDR1 is MNHEY and CDR2 is SMNVEV (reference sequence). The CDR3 runs to 18 residues. With 0 bases clipped from V and 1 base from J, the junction kept 10 bases outside the gene matches. The DNA for the CDR3 is TGTGCCAGCAGTTTATCGTACTTTACCGGGACAGGCACAGATACGCAGTATTTT. Translating gives CASSLSYFTGTGTDTQYF.

The chain employs TRBV28 and TRBJ1-2, with D possibly matching TRBD1 (5 bases). This CDR3 comprises 15 residues. V lost 4 bases and J lost 2, with 14 bases in between. The germline CDR1 and CDR2 sequences are MDHEN and SYDVKM. CDR3 in amino acids: CASSSGVGRNYGYTF. The CDR3 DNA is TGTGCCAGCAGTTCGGGGGTCGGACGGAACTATGGCTACACCTTC.

The CDR3 DNA is TGTGCCAGCAGCGTAGGGCTAGCGGGTGAATCCTACGAGCAGTACTTC. This sequence encodes CASSVGLAGESYEQYF. This sequence joins TRBV9 and TRBJ2-7; 8 nucleotides match TRBD2. The CDR3 consists of 16 residues. The V segment lost 0 bases and the J segment 1 base; nucleotides outside the gene matches: 6. Germline V gene data show CDR1 as SGDLS and CDR2 as YYNGEE.

CDR3 loop: CASSVGAAGGLQETQYF. CDR3 sequence (DNA): TGTGCCAGCAGCGTAGGGGCAGCGGGGGGCTTACAAGAGACCCAGTACTTC. This chain joins TRBV9 and TRBJ2-5; 9 bases fit TRBD2. The CDR3 contains 17 residues. V was clipped by 0 bases and J by 2 bases; unmatched bases: 8. CDR1 and CDR2 (germline): SGDLS, YYNGEE.

In its sample, this clone was seen a few times. The rearrangement joins TRBV27 to TRBJ2-7, with D maybe TRBD1 (6 bases). This CDR3 spans 13 amino acids. In germline, CDR1 is MNHEY, CDR2 SMNVEV (reference sequence). V was shortened by 6 bases and J by 5 bases, with 14 bases between the two germline ends. The CDR3 sequence is CASRSSGAHEQYF. For the CDR3, the DNA is TGTGCCAGCAGATCCTCAGGGGCCCACGAGCAGTACTTC.

The chain carries TRBV19 and TRBJ2-3, with a tentative D call TRBD2 (6 bases). With 4 bases removed from V and 2 bases from J, the gap between germline ends came to 16 bases. Looked up from germline, CDR1 is LNHDA and CDR2 is SQIVND (reference sequence). This CDR3 comprises 16 residues. CDR3 nucleotides: TGTGCCAGTAGTAACCACGTGCGGGGCCTCACAGATACGCAGTATTTT. This codes for CASSNHVRGLTDTQYF.

The CDR3 sequence is CASSLGTEAYQPQHF. Written as DNA, the CDR3 is TGTGCCAGCAGCTTAGGGACAGAAGCCTATCAGCCCCAGCATTTT. This chain connects TRBV7-9 to TRBJ1-5, with a weak D call TRBD1 (6 bases). The V gene lost 1 base and the J gene lost 5 bases, with 12 bases spanning the gap. In germline, CDR1 is SEHNR, CDR2 FQNEAQ (reference sequence). There are 15 residues in the CDR3.

The chain joins TRBV10-3 to TRBJ2-7, with 8 nucleotides matching TRBD1. CDR3 length: 15 residues. With V trimmed by 3 bases and J by 4 bases, 8 bases remained unmatched. Per germline, CDR1 ENHRY and CDR2 SYGVKD. CDR3 DNA sequence: TGTGCCATCAGTGAAGGGGACAGGAGATCATACGAGCAGTACTTC. The encoded protein is CAISEGDRRSYEQYF.

The chain has TRBV7-7 and TRBJ2-2; D possibly matches TRBD1 or TRBD2 (6 bases each). CDR3 size: 14 residues. Per the germline V gene, CDR1 is SSHAT and CDR2 is FNYEAQ (reference sequence). The germline V and J ends were trimmed by 7 bases and 1 base, with 10 bases remaining between them. Here the CDR3 reads CASTRGRNTGELFF. The CDR3, as DNA: TGTGCCAGCACACGGGGGCGGAACACCGGGGAGCTGTTTTTT. The full variable domain, with the rest looked up from reference TRBV7-7 and TRBJ2-2, is GAGVSQSPRYKVTKRGQDVTLRCDPISSHATLYWYQQALGQGPEFLTYFNYEAQPDKSGLPSDRFSAERPEGSISTLTIQRTEQRDSAMYRCASTRGRNTGELFFGEGSRLTVL.

The V and J genes are TRBV6-5 and TRBJ1-5; 7 positions agree with TRBD1. CDR1 and CDR2 (germline): MNHEY, SVGAGI. V was clipped by 4 bases and J by 5 bases; unmatched bases: 5. The CDR3 sequence is 14 residues long. This CDR3 reads CASSSRQGHQPQHF. In nucleotides, the CDR3 is TGTGCCAGCAGTTCCCGACAGGGACATCAGCCCCAGCATTTT.

V usage is TRBV2 and J usage is TRBJ1-1; perhaps TRBD1 as D (5 bases). CDR3 length equals 13 residues. Germline CDR1 is SNHLY and CDR2 is FYNNEI. Deletions cut 2 bases from V and 6 bases from J, with 10 bases between. This CDR3 reads CASSEIRQPEAFF. CDR3 DNA sequence: TGTGCCAGCAGTGAAATTCGACAGCCTGAAGCTTTCTTT.

CDR3 sequence (DNA): TGTGCCAGCAGCTTCTCCAGTTTGGGGACCGGGGAGCTGTTTTTT. Translated: CASSFSSLGTGELFF. The chain links TRBV11-2 to TRBJ2-2; D is unclear. Deletions cut 3 bases from V and 5 bases from J, with 13 bases between. The CDR3 contains 15 residues. The germline CDR1 and CDR2 sequences are SGHAT and FQNNGV.

The chain employs TRBV19 and TRBJ1-4, with a tentative D call TRBD1 (5 bases). V was pared by 1 base and J by 7 bases, with 13 bases between. This CDR3 spans 15 amino acids. Germline V lookup: CDR1 LNHDA, CDR2 SQIVND (reference sequence). CDR3 sequence reads: CASSIATMQGEKLFF. The CDR3 DNA is TGTGCCAGTAGTATAGCAACAATGCAGGGTGAAAAACTGTTTTTT.

V and J are TRBV28 and TRBJ2-7; D uncertain. There are 12 residues in the CDR3. With 7 bases removed from V and 2 bases from J, the gap between germline ends came to 9 bases. The germline V gene encodes CDR1 MDHEN and CDR2 SYDVKM. The CDR3 loop reads CASIGSPYEQYF. CDR3 DNA: TGTGCCAGCATCGGGTCGCCCTACGAGCAGTACTTC.

In its sample, this clone was seen a few times. The genes are TRBV6-1 and TRBJ2-7; perhaps TRBD2 as D (6 bases). This CDR3 has 13 amino acids. Between the trimmed V and J ends, which lost 4 bases and 1 base, there was a span of 8 bases. Germline CDR1 reads MNHNS; CDR2 reads SASEGT. In nucleotides, the CDR3 is TGTGCCAGCAGTGTGGGGGGTTCCTACGAGCAGTACTTC. It is translated as CASSVGGSYEQYF.

CDR3 amino acids: CASIPGTGVYEQYF. In DNA form, the CDR3 reads TGTGCCAGCATTCCAGGGACAGGGGTCTACGAGCAGTACTTC. V gene TRBV2 combines with J gene TRBJ2-7; 10 positions match TRBD1. The junction had 6 bases not matched to a gene; V was cut back by 7 bases and J by 3 bases. CDR1 SNHLY and CDR2 FYNNEI come from the germline V gene. The CDR3 contains 14 residues.